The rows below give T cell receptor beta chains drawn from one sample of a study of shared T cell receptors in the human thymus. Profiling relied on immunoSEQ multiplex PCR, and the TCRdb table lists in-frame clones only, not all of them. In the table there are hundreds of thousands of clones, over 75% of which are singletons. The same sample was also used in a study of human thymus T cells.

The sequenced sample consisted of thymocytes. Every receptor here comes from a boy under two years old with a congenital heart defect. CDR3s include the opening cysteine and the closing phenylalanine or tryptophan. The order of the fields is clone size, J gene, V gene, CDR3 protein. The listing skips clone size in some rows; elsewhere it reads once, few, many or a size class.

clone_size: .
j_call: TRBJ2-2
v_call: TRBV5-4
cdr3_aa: CASSTGAGENRIGELFF

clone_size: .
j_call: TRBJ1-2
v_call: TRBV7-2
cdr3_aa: CATTQGNYGYTF

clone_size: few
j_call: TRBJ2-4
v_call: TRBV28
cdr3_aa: CASSLFLADLAKNIQYF

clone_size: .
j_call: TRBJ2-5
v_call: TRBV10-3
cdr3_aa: CATRTGARETQYF

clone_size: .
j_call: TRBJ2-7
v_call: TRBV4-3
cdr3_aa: CASSQELGRNGQTSYEQYF

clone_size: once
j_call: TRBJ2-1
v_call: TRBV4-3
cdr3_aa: CASSQEGRLAGGVDEQFF

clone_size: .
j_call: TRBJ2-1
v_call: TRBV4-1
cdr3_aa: CASSQDGREQFF

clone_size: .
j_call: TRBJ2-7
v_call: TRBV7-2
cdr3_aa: CASSFSDRPYEQYF

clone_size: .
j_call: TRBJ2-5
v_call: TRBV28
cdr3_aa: CASRSTLGLAGWETQYF

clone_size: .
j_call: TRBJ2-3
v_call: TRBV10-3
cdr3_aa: CAIRGAKDTQYF

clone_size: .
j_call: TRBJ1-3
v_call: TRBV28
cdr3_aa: CASSIRQGLSGNTIYF

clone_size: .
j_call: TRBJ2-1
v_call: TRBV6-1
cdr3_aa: CASLIHSGGAREQFF

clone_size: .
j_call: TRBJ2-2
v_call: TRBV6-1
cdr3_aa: CASSGSAGALTGELFF

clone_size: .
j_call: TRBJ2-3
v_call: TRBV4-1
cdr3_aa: CASSQEGPQHNTDTQYF

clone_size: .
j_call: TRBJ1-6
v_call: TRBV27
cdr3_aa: CASSHGQLSSYNSPLHF

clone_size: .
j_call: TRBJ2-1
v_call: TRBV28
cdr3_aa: CASTMTSGGACEQFF

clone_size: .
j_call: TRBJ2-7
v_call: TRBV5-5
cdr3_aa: CASSRGLAGLRYEQYF

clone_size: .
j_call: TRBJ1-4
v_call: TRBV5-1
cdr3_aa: CASSWLPPGQRPTNEKLFF

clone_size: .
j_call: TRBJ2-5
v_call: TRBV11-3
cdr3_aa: CASSLERAGGPETQYF

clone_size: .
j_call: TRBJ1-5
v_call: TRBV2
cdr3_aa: CASSGRQGANQPQHF

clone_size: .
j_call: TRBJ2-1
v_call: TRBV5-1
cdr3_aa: CASSSPRTEISSYNEQFF

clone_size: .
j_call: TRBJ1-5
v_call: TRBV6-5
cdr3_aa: CASSYRRDQPQHF

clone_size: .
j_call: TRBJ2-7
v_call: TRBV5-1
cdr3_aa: CASSGQTESYEQYF

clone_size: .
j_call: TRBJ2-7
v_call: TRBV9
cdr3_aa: CASSKRVTGDEQYF

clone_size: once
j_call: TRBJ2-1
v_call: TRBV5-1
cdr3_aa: CASSQGWNEQFF

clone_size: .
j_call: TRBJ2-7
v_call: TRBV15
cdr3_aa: CATSRMTGDLYEQYF

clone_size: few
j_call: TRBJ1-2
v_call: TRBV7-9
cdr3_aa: CASSLAVGPSYGYTF